Sequencing of this TCR beta chain was carried out in a study of CD8+ T cells in alopecia areata. Background on the study: Twice a day, 5 to 10 mg of oral tofacitinib was administered to treated patients.

In the case of this clone: Its antigen remains unidentified.

Described treatment: oral pan-JAK inhibitor, 5-10 mg twice daily. There are 15 residues in the CDR3. V was clipped by 4 bases and J by 2 bases; unmatched bases: 4. Per the germline V gene, CDR1 is LNHDA and CDR2 is SQIVND (reference sequence). Sequencing relied on a cDNA template that was reverse transcribed from extracted RNA. Produced via immunoSEQ multiplex PCR; TCRdb's table is partial and in-frame only. This sample has under 150,000 clones; 50% to 65% occur once, and the top ten carry around 3.4%. The study, taken as a whole, reports: Relative to mice, TCR sharing across patients was less clear, a difference possibly HLA-related. Many expanded lesional clones persisted during tofacitinib (in both scalp and blood).

The sequencing used CD4+ T cells sorted from blood, collected at week 24, from a patient treated with tofacitinib. The TCR sequence derives from a human donor with alopecia areata. The chain links TRBV19 to TRBJ2-7, with 11 nucleotides matching TRBD2. In DNA, the CDR3 is TGTGCCAGTAGTACGGGACTAGCGGAGACCTACGAGCAGTACTTC. Translation: CASSTGLAETYEQYF.